This is a list of T cell receptor beta chains from one sample in a study of cytomegalovirus exposure and HLA in healthy donors. TCRdb keeps only in-frame clones here, not all; method: immunoSEQ multiplex PCR. In the table there are 220,000 or so clones, approximately 88% of which are singletons. The sample comprised PBMCs. Every receptor here comes from a woman younger than 45 in good health and CMV-seropositive. CDR3s include the opening cysteine and the closing phenylalanine or tryptophan. D genes are given only for firm matches. Where a row states a size, it is once, few, many or the class of an expanded clone; other rows omit it.

NA	NA	TRBV2	TRBJ2-5	TGTGCCAGCACCACCCAATCGAGGGGGACCCAGTACTTC	CASTTQSRGTQYF
NA	NA	TRBV11-3	TRBJ2-1	TGTGCCAGCAGCTTTAGAGTTGGGAATGAGCAGTTCTTC	CASSFRVGNEQFF
few	NA	TRBV11-2	TRBJ1-1	TGTGCCAGCACCCAACTCATCGGGAGTCTGAAAGCTTTCTTT	CASTQLIGSLKAFF
NA	NA	TRBV2	TRBJ1-2	TGTGCCAGCATGAGCGGCAGGGAGAACTATGGCTACACCTTC	CASMSGRENYGYTF
NA	NA	TRBV19	TRBJ2-7	TGTGCCAGTAGTATAGATCCGCCGGGACTTTCGAACTACGAGCAGTACTTC	CASSIDPPGLSNYEQYF
few	TRBD1	TRBV23-1	TRBJ1-5	TGCGCCAGCAGTCCGAGCCGGGACAGGGGAACTCTTAGCAATCAGCCCCAGCATTTT	CASSPSRDRGTLSNQPQHF
NA	NA	TRBV7-3	TRBJ2-1	TGTGCCAGCAGCCCCGCGGCCGAGTCCTACAATGAGCAGTTCTTC	CASSPAAESYNEQFF
NA	NA	TRBV30	TRBJ2-7	TGTGCCTGGAGCCCCCCGACAGGTACCTACGAGCAGTACTTC	CAWSPPTGTYEQYF
NA	TRBD1	TRBV18	TRBJ2-7	TGTGCCAGCTCACAGGGGGCCGTAAAGGACGAGCAGTACTTC	CASSQGAVKDEQYF
few	NA	TRBV9	TRBJ1-2	TGTGCCAGCAGCGCTGGGGGTTCCTATGGCTACACCTTC	CASSAGGSYGYTF
NA	NA	TRBV30	TRBJ1-1	TGTGCCTGGAGGGGGAACACTGAAGCTTTCTTT	CAWRGNTEAFF
NA	NA	TRBV20-1	TRBJ2-1	TGCAGTGCGGGAGGACAAAAGCAGTTCTTC	CSAGGQKQFF
NA	NA	TRBV30	TRBJ2-5	TGTGCCTGGAGTGTAGGGCAGTCCCAAGAGGGCCAGTACTTC	CAWSVGQSQEGQYF
NA	NA	TRBV5-6	TRBJ2-2	TGTGCCAGCAGCTTGGCCCCAGGGTCCGGGGAGCTGTTTTTT	CASSLAPGSGELFF
NA	NA	TRBV4-1	TRBJ1-4	TGCGCCAGCAGCCCGGGACCTGCAACTAATGAAAAACTGTTTTTT	CASSPGPATNEKLFF
NA	TRBD1	TRBV5-4	TRBJ2-7	TGTGCCAGCAGCGCGGGACAGGGGGACTACGAGCAGTACTTC	CASSAGQGDYEQYF
NA	NA	TRBV9	TRBJ1-3	TGTGCCAGCAGCGTAGAAGTGAGTAATCCCTCTGGAAACACCATATATTTT	CASSVEVSNPSGNTIYF
NA	NA	TRBV2	TRBJ1-3	TGTGCCAGCAGTGTTGAGGGGTGGGGAAACACCATATATTTT	CASSVEGWGNTIYF
NA	NA	TRBV27	TRBJ2-7	TGTGCCAGCAGTTTGGAACCGACAGCCTACGAGCAGTACTTC	CASSLEPTAYEQYF
NA	NA	TRBV27	TRBJ2-7	TGTGCCAGCAGTCCCGGTGCAGCCTACGAGCAGTACTTC	CASSPGAAYEQYF
few	NA	TRBV28	TRBJ2-7	TGTGCCAGCAGTCTCCGGAGAGAGCAGTACTTC	CASSLRREQYF
NA	NA	TRBV2	TRBJ1-1	TGTGCCAGCAGTGACATAGTCCCCCAGGAAGCTTTCTTT	CASSDIVPQEAFF
few	TRBD1	TRBV4-2	TRBJ1-4	TGTGCCAGCAGCCATGGACAGGGGGATGGTGTGGCTAATGAAAAACTGTTTTTT	CASSHGQGDGVANEKLFF
few	TRBD1	TRBV15	TRBJ1-2	TGTGCCACCAGCACCCTACAGGGGGCGGATGGCTACACCTTC	CATSTLQGADGYTF
NA	TRBD1	TRBV9	TRBJ2-7	TGTGCCAGCAGCGTAGGGCAGGGGGAGTACGAGCAGTACTTC	CASSVGQGEYEQYF
NA	TRBD2	TRBV6-5	TRBJ2-3	TGTGCCAGCAGTAGGGGTGGCGGGAGGGATACGCAGTATTTT	CASSRGGGRDTQYF
NA	TRBD1	TRBV13	TRBJ1-2	TGTGCCAGCAGCTTAGGGGGACTGACAGGGGATTATGGCTACACCTTC	CASSLGGLTGDYGYTF
NA	NA	TRBV28	TRBJ2-2	TGTGCCAGCAGTTTACGAGGGGGCACCGGGGAGCTGTTTTTT	CASSLRGGTGELFF
NA	NA	TRBV11-3	TRBJ1-1	TGTGCCAGCAGCTTAAGAGGGGATAACACTGAAGCTTTCTTT	CASSLRGDNTEAFF
NA	NA	TRBV5-1	TRBJ1-2	TGCGCCAGCAGCTCCGAGCTCTTCGGCTACACCTTC	CASSSELFGYTF